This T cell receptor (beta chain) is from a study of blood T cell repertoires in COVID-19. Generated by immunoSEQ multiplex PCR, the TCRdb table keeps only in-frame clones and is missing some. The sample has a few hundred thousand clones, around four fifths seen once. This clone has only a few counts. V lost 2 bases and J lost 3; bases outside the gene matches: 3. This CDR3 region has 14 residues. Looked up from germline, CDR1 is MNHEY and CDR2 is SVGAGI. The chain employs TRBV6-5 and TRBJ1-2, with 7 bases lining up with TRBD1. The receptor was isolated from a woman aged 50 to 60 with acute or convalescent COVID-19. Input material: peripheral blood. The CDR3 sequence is CASSYRTGHYGYTF. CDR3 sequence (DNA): TGTGCCAGCAGTTACCGGACAGGCCACTATGGCTACACCTTC.